Below are 29 T cell receptor beta chains sequenced from a single sample in a study of regulatory T cells in long-lasting Graves disease. Libraries of TCR beta came from iRepertoire HTBI primers plus Arm-PCR of CDR3 regions. TCRdb passed the multiplex PCR reads through MiXCR, listing each CDR3 protein once. The data hold around 480,000 distinct CDR3 sequences, with roughly 16% observed a single time. Time point meaning: newly diagnosed GD, antithyroid drugs for less than 3 months. Scientists built the TCR library using RNA that was extracted from PBMCs. The data were also submitted as part of a second study, on T cells in Graves' hyperthyroidism and ophthalmopathy.

The sequencing used peripheral blood mononuclear cells (PBMCs), collected at new diagnosis, from a patient treated with antithyroid drugs. The receptors come from a woman aged 35-65 years with Graves disease.

On this clonotype itself: One end of the junction is discordant with germline, which a read error may explain. The genes are TRBV5-1 and TRBJ2-2; 8 bases map to TRBD2. The CDR3 covers 16 residues. Germline V CDR1 and CDR2: SGHRS, YFSETQ. Here the CDR3 reads CASSRAGAANTGGLFF. The CDR3 DNA is TGCGCCAGCAGTCGAGCGGGGGCCGCGAACACCGGGGGGCTGTTTTTT.

The sample holds many counts of this clonotype. The V and J genes are TRBV12-3 or TRBV12-4 and TRBJ1-1; no clear D gene. The CDR3 has 17 residues. Trimming shortened V by 3 bases and J by 3 bases, and 20 bases separated the two germline ends. The CDR3, as DNA: TGTGCCAGCAGTTTGGGTCACCTCGGGATCCGAGACACTGAAGCTTTCTTT. Translated, it gives CASSLGHLGIRDTEAFF.

This clonotype turned up a few times. J is TRBJ1-1 and V is TRBV10-3; D is unclear. V lost 9 bases and J lost 1, with 12 bases in between. This CDR3 spans 13 amino acids. CDR1 and CDR2 from the germline V gene are ENHRY and SYGVKD. The CDR3 region is CAISRQQNTEAFF. The CDR3 DNA reads as TGTGCCATTAGTAGACAACAGAACACTGAAGCTTTCTTT.

As to this clonotype: A much more abundant neighbour one base away suggests this may be a read error. Here the CDR3 omits its conserved ending phenylalanine or tryptophan, so a read error is the likely source. The genes are TRBV29-1 and TRBJ2-1; 8 positions agree with TRBD2. Germline CDR1 SQVTM, CDR2 ANQGSEA. There are 15 residues in the CDR3. V lost 0 bases, J lost 5 bases, and 6 bases stayed unmatched. CDR3 coding DNA: TGCAGCGTTGAAGAGGCGGGGGGCCCCCACAATGAGCAGTTCCTC. Amino acids: CSVEEAGGPHNEQFL.

This clonotype was recorded many times. This chain links TRBV10-3 with TRBJ1-1; D is ambiguous. CDR1 is ENHRY and CDR2 is SYGVKD in the germline V gene. Trimming took 3 bases from V and 5 from J, leaving 7 bases between them. CDR3 length: 12 residues. In nucleotides, the CDR3 is TGTGCCATCAGTGAAGTGGAGACTGAAGCTTTCTTT. Encoded protein: CAISEVETEAFF.

The gene calls are TRBV7-2 and TRBJ1-2; 12 bases agree with TRBD1. The V segment lost 1 base and the J segment 5 bases; nucleotides outside the gene matches: 5. This CDR3 contains 16 residues. Germline V gene sequence: CDR1 SGHTA, CDR2 FQGNSA. CDR3 sequence reads: CASSLDRDRGLYGYTF. The CDR3 DNA follows: TGTGCCAGCAGCTTAGACCGGGACAGGGGGCTTTATGGCTACACCTTC. Using reference TRBV7-2 and TRBJ1-2 for the parts outside the CDR3, the full variable domain is GAGVSQSPSNKVTEKGKDVELRCDPISGHTALYWYRQSLGQGLEFLIYFQGNSAPDKSGLPSDRFSAERTGGSVSTLTIQRTQQEDSAVYLCASSLDRDRGLYGYTFGSGTRLTVV.

This clonotype has a handful of counts. The chain recombines TRBV12-3 or TRBV12-4 with TRBJ2-5; 10 nucleotides match TRBD1. V dropped 5 bases and J dropped 5; count of bases not matched to a gene: 5. This CDR3 region has 14 residues. The CDR3 here is CASSQLGQGETQYF. In nucleotides, the CDR3 is TGTGCCAGCAGTCAATTGGGACAGGGGGAGACCCAGTACTTC.

In this sample, this clonotype turned up many times. J is TRBJ2-3 and V is TRBV28, with TRBD2 as a possible D gene (7 bases). Trimming took 6 bases from V and 3 from J, leaving 19 bases between them. The CDR3 totals 16 residues. Germline V gives CDR1 MDHEN, CDR2 SYDVKM. CDR3 bases: TGTGCCAGCAGCCTTATCGGGGGCGGGGGAACAGATACGCAGTATTTT. Translating gives CASSLIGGGGTDTQYF.

Comments on this clonotype: A much larger clonotype is one base distant, so this may be a read error. The DNA for the CDR3 is TGTGCCAGCAGCCTAAAGGGCGGGCAGTTCTTC. Translation: CASSLKGGQFF. The chain combines TRBV3-1 with TRBJ2-1; no definite D call. V was clipped by 4 bases and J by 12 bases, with 10 bases between them. This CDR3 contains 11 residues. Germline CDR1 LGHDT, CDR2 YNNKEL (reference sequence).

This clonotype was counted ten times or more. The chain carries TRBV5-1 and TRBJ2-2, with TRBD1 identical over 8 bases. V was pared by 3 bases and J by 1 base, with 8 bases of the junction left unmatched. The CDR3 runs to 17 residues. From germline, CDR1 is SGHRS and CDR2 YFSETQ. The CDR3 sequence: CASSSTTGVRNTGELFF. The CDR3 nucleotides read TGCGCCAGCAGCTCCACGACAGGGGTGCGGAACACCGGGGAGCTGTTTTTT.

The CDR3 protein is CASTRSFTRVENTGELFF. CDR3 nucleotides: TGCGCCAGCACCAGAAGCTTTACTCGGGTAGAGAACACCGGGGAGCTGTTTTTT. V and J are TRBV4-1 and TRBJ2-2; D gene ambiguous. V gave up 7 bases and J gave up 1 base, with 22 bases separating them. Germline loops: CDR1 MGHRA, CDR2 YSYEKL. The CDR3 loop spans 18 amino acids.

The table lists this clonotype with a few counts. The chain's CDR3 is CASSLSGASQPQHF. As DNA, the CDR3 is TGTGCCAGCAGTTTATCAGGGGCGAGTCAGCCCCAGCATTTT. The chain couples TRBV27 to TRBJ1-5; possibly TRBD1 for D (5 bases). Trimming removed 0 bases from V and 6 bases from J, with 9 bases in between. The CDR3 has 14 residues. Germline V gene sequence: CDR1 MNHEY, CDR2 SMNVEV (reference sequence).

The gene calls are TRBV5-1 and TRBJ1-4, with D unclear. The germline gives CDR1 SGHRS, CDR2 YFSETQ. CDR3 length: 15 amino acids. V lost 6 bases and J lost 3, with 15 bases in between. The CDR3 DNA reads TGCGCCAGCAAAGAATACGGCGACCCTAATGAAAAACTGTTTTTT. This gives the protein CASKEYGDPNEKLFF.

This clonotype was seen only a few times. The CDR3 DNA is TGTGCCAGCAGTTACGCGAAGGGGACCGGGGAGCTGTTTTTT. Translating it yields CASSYAKGTGELFF. The V and J genes are TRBV6-5 and TRBJ2-2, with a tentative D call TRBD1 (5 bases). The germline V gene has CDR1 MNHEY and CDR2 SVGAGI. V lost 2 bases and J 5 bases, leaving 9 bases between the germline ends. CDR3 length equals 14 residues.

This clonotype was picked up a small number of times. CDR3 sequence: CASSSISTGSNEKLFF. CDR3 sequence (DNA): TGTGCCAGCAGTTCAATCTCGACAGGTTCTAATGAAAAACTGTTTTTT. This rearrangement joins TRBV27 to TRBJ1-4; D possibly corresponds to TRBD1 (6 bases). Germline V gene data show CDR1 as MNHEY and CDR2 as SMNVEV (reference sequence). The CDR3 extends over 16 amino acids. V was shortened by 4 bases and J by 3 bases, with 15 bases between the two germline ends.

V is TRBV24-1 and J is TRBJ2-2; 9 positions agree with TRBD1. The CDR3 runs to 15 residues. Trimming at V came to 5 bases and at J to 3 bases, leaving 3 bases not matched to a gene. The germline CDR1 and CDR2 sequences are KGHDR and SFDVKD. CDR3 sequence (DNA): TGTGCCACCAGTGGGCGGACAGGGGACACCGGGGAGCTGTTTTTT. Translating it yields CATSGRTGDTGELFF.

The V call is TRBV20-1, the J call TRBJ1-5; no firm D call. Looked up from germline, CDR1 is DFQATT and CDR2 is SNEGSKA (reference sequence). The ends were cut back, 0 bases at V and 4 bases at J, with 10 bases in the middle. This CDR3 spans 14 amino acids. The CDR3 DNA sequence: TGCAGTGCTAGAGACCCAGGCCCAAATCAGCCCCAGCATTTT. Protein product: CSARDPGPNQPQHF.

The V call is TRBV19, the J call TRBJ2-1, with TRBD1 matching 10 bases. This CDR3 has 14 amino acids. Looked up from germline, CDR1 is LNHDA and CDR2 is SQIVND (reference sequence). Trimming removed 8 bases from V and 9 bases from J; junction bases left unmatched: 10. The DNA for the CDR3 is TGTGCCAGTCGACAGGGGGCTGGTACAATTGAGCAGTTCTTC. Translating it yields CASRQGAGTIEQFF.

At least ten counts were recorded for this clonotype. V is TRBV5-1 and J is TRBJ1-2, with 7 nucleotides matching TRBD1. There are 14 residues in the CDR3. Trimming at V came to 3 bases and at J to 6 bases, leaving 8 bases not matched to a gene. The germline V gene encodes CDR1 SGHRS and CDR2 YFSETQ. CDR3 DNA sequence: TGCGCCAGCAGCTCCGGGACAGAAAGCCATGGCTACACCTTC. Protein sequence: CASSSGTESHGYTF.

The chain is built from TRBV12-5 and TRBJ1-3; the D gene is possibly TRBD1 (6 bases). Trimming cost V 6 bases and J 0 bases, with 15 bases left between them. Germline CDR1 is LGHNT and CDR2 is FRNRAP. This CDR3 is built from 16 residues. Here the CDR3 reads CASGADRLHSGNTIYF. DNA for the CDR3: TGTGCTAGTGGAGCCGACAGGCTACACTCTGGAAACACCATATATTTT.

This clonotype has ten or more counts. The chain combines TRBV6-1 with TRBJ1-5, with no clear D. Germline CDR1 and CDR2: MNHNS and SASEGT. The CDR3 covers 15 residues. V shed 7 bases and J shed 3 bases, with 16 bases lying between them. The CDR3 protein is CASNQLGRDNQPQHF. The CDR3 DNA reads TGTGCCAGCAACCAATTAGGTAGGGACAATCAGCCCCAGCATTTT.

This clonotype showed up many times. J is TRBJ1-1 and V is TRBV20-1, with D possibly TRBD1 on 5 matching bases. Trimming removed 2 bases at V and 5 bases at J, with 12 bases between. The CDR3 loop spans 13 amino acids. The germline V gene has CDR1 DFQATT and CDR2 SNEGSKA (reference sequence). CDR3 in DNA: TGCAGTGCTAGAAGCTCAGGGTGGACTGAAGCTTTCTTT. Protein product: CSARSSGWTEAFF.

Worth noting for this clonotype: One end of the junction varies from germline; a read error may be responsible. This chain connects TRBV9 to TRBJ2-1; 8 nucleotides match TRBD2. Germline CDR1 is SGDLS and CDR2 is YYNGEE. The CDR3 consists of 14 residues. The CDR3 coding sequence is TGTGCCAGCAGCGTAGTCAGCGGGGGTTTCGAGCAGCTCTTC. Its translation: CASSVVSGGFEQLF.

There are many counts of this clonotype. The rearrangement links TRBV19 to TRBJ2-7; TRBD2 aligns across 14 bases. CDR1 and CDR2 (germline): LNHDA, SQIVND (reference sequence). The CDR3 contains 17 residues. V was pared by 4 bases and J by 3 bases, with 8 bases of the junction left unmatched. The CDR3 loop reads CASSTGTSGGHVYEQYF. The CDR3 coding sequence is TGTGCCAGTAGTACCGGGACTAGCGGGGGTCACGTCTACGAGCAGTACTTC.

This sequence joins TRBV6-1 and TRBJ1-5; the D gene is possibly TRBD1 (5 bases). V was shortened by 6 bases and J by 2 bases, with 20 bases between the two germline ends. Germline values: CDR1 MNHNS, CDR2 SASEGT. CDR3 size: 17 residues. CDR3 nucleotides: TGTGCCAGCAGAAGCCCCCGGGGGACTTCGGGCAATCAGCCCCAGCATTTT. It specifies CASRSPRGTSGNQPQHF.

This CDR3 reads CASSILAGVVDTQYF. CDR3 coding DNA: TGTGCCAGCAGTATACTAGCGGGGGTTGTAGATACGCAGTATTTT. The chain has TRBV7-2 and TRBJ2-3, with 11 bases identical to TRBD2. This CDR3 comprises 15 residues. With V trimmed by 6 bases and J by 5 bases, 7 bases remained unmatched. Germline lookup yields CDR1 SGHTA and CDR2 FQGNSA.

V is TRBV19 and J is TRBJ1-1; D is unclear. Trimming removed 5 bases at V and 6 bases at J, with 13 bases between. The CDR3 is 13 residues long. Germline values: CDR1 LNHDA, CDR2 SQIVND (reference sequence). The CDR3 DNA sequence: TGTGCCAGTAGTTCACGAGAGGCGGCTGAAGCTTTCTTT. It translates to CASSSREAAEAFF.

This clonotype was seen a few times. This rearrangement joins TRBV12-5 to TRBJ2-3, with 9 bases that match TRBD1. Germline loops: CDR1 LGHNT, CDR2 FRNRAP. With V trimmed by 5 bases and J by 5 bases, 8 bases remained unmatched. The CDR3 has 15 amino acids. The CDR3: CASGGTGSGRDTQYF. The CDR3 nucleotides are TGTGCTAGTGGTGGGACAGGGTCAGGTAGAGATACGCAGTATTTT.

There are a few counts of this clonotype. The J gene is TRBJ1-1, the V gene TRBV3-1; no clear D. This CDR3 spans 13 amino acids. V was pared by 3 bases and J by 0 bases, with 5 bases between. Germline V gene sequence: CDR1 LGHDT, CDR2 YNNKEL (reference sequence). The CDR3 loop is CASSQWVNTEAFF. The CDR3, as DNA: TGTGCCAGCAGCCAGTGGGTGAACACTGAAGCTTTCTTT.